This TCR beta chain was documented in a study of identical twins. Overall study findings and caveats: Insertions ran lower in abundant cord blood beta clonotypes, though not in memory repertoires. Less excess twin sharing appeared in beta out-of-frame sequences.

The CDR3 has 15 amino acids. Looked up from germline, CDR1 is SGHTA and CDR2 is FQGNSA. The V gene lost 5 bases and the J gene lost 2 bases, with 16 bases spanning the gap. A universal primer binding site was introduced by template switching. The final cDNA contained unique molecular identifiers. One entry per CDR3 protein, called by TCRdb with MiXCR from the 5' RACE reads. The profile shows 350,000 to 500,000 distinct CDR3 sequences, around 18% of them singletons. This clonotype was seen a few times. The antigen is undetermined. This sequence originates from a man over 45 in good health. The sample consisted of naive T cells sorted from blood. The J gene is TRBJ2-7, the V gene TRBV7-2; D perhaps matches TRBD2 (5 bases). CDR3 region: CASSHPGWSPYEQYF. CDR3 sequence (DNA): TGTGCCAGCAGCCACCCGGGATGGTCACCCTACGAGCAGTACTTC.